The clone carrying this TCR beta chain has at least ten counts. Its antigen is still unknown. The junction departs from the called germline gene at one end, perhaps through a read error. The data belong to a study of T cell repertoires in cytomegalovirus infection. Study at large: Recently identified HLA-C-restricted CMV epitopes were among the peptides used.

General study points: Cumulative frequency (of public TCR beta family members) identified carriers of CMV plus the relevant HLA.

The CDR3 totals 14 residues. Germline lookup yields CDR1 SSHAT and CDR2 FNYEAQ (reference sequence). TCRdb reprocessed the reads with MiXCR, giving one entry per CDR3 protein. Found here are 700,000 to 850,000 distinct CDR3 sequences, approximately 29% of them singletons; the top ten hold around 12%. Sequenced here: cultured CD8+ T cells from PBMCs, sampled from culture after CMV antigen stimulation. The genes are TRBV7-7 and TRBJ2-3; the D gene is possibly TRBD2 (5 bases). This TCR was sampled from a human donor in good health (CMV status not recorded). Some clones in this sample may be carry-over from other donors' samples. The CDR3 DNA is TGTGCTAGCAGCTATGGGCGGGGCACAGATACGCAGTATTTT. Its protein product is CASSYGRGTDTQYF.